This section outlines one T cell receptor (beta chain) sequence together with its context. Its antigen is unknown. The input lacks base qualities; no much larger clone sits a single base away. Collaborating institutions collected whole blood in K2EDTA tubes following their own protocols. For TCRbeta analysis, collaborator samples were shipped as frozen whole blood, as isolated PBMCs, or as DNA extracted from either sample type. This sample was included in a study of blood T cell repertoires in COVID-19 (TCRdb year 2020). Looking at the study overall: The collaborator samples originated in the United States, Italy and Spain and spanned the acute and convalescent phases of COVID-19. The samples were drawn from the first 160 participants of the ongoing ImmuneRACE study and from 1,254 subjects provided by 6 global collaborators. The sample metadata nearly always contained a de-identified subject ID, COVID-19 status, age in years and sex. Subjects who had been exposed to COVID-19, were actively infected with it, or had recovered from it provided the deeply sampled blood TCRbeta repertoires that made up the dataset. HLA class I and class II types, where available, came from metadata supplied by the sample provider rather than from assay-based typing. The repertoires were made available in a free public database intended to serve as a resource for research on the immune response to SARS-CoV-2. The prospective study material was composed of cDNA or gDNA derived from T cells, B-cell-depleted T cells, or PBMCs.

TCRbeta CDR3 regions were amplified from genomic DNA using the immunoSEQ Assay, a bias-controlled multiplex PCR. Concerning the study's data processing: Nucleated cell counts per sample were estimated from amplification of reference gene primers within the assay. To quantify the absolute abundance of each unique TCRbeta CDR3 rearrangement, sequence reads were collapsed and filtered. For each sample, productive Simpson clonality was calculated as the square root of Simpson's diversity index across productive rearrangements. The table comes from immuneACCESS by way of TCRdb, which keeps in-frame sequences with V and J called. Part of the clones is missing from these tables; in studies checked, under half for an unresolved V gene and the rest for unknown reasons. The V and J calls and clone size were taken over from that table, and D and trimming were inferred from the DNA. The table for this sample lists some 190,000 clones; less than 80% of them were counted only once. Jointly, the top ten make up around 12% of the sample.

General findings and caveats noted by the study authors: Clinical and demographic metadata were provided uncurated, with the amount varying by source and participant.

The receptor was derived from a woman aged 50 to 65 with acute or convalescent COVID-19. The sample taken for sequencing was peripheral blood.

CDR3 reads: CASSPAAPGGYTF. The bases read TGTGCCAGCAGCCCTGCTGCTCCGGGAGGCTACACCTTC. The V and J segments used are TRBV12-3 or TRBV12-4 and TRBJ1-2; too little of a D gene remains to name it. Including cysteine and phenylalanine, the CDR3 has 13 amino acids. The read is trimmed to its CDR3 DNA, 39 bases read in frame from base 1. Trimming costs V 6 bases and J 8 bases, and their ends lie 16 bases apart.